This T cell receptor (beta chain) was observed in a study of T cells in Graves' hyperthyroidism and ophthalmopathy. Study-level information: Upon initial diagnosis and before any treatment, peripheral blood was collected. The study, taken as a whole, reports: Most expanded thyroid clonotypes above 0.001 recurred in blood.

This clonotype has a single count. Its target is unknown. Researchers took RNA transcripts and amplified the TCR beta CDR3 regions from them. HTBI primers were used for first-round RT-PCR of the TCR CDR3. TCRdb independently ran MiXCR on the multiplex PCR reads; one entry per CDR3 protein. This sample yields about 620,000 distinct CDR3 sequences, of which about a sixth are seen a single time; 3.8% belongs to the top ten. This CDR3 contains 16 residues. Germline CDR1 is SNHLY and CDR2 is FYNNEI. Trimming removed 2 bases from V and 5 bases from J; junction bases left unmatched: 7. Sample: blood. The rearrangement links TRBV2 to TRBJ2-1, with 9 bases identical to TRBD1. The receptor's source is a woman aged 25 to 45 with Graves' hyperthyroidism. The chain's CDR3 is CASSERRRTGDNEQFF. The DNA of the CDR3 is TGTGCCAGCAGTGAACGGAGACGGACAGGGGACAATGAGCAGTTCTTC. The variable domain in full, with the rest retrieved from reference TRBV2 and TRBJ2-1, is EPEVTQTPSHQVTQMGQEVILRCVPISNHLYFYWYRQILGQKVEFLVSFYNNEISEKSEIFDDQFSVERPDGSNFTLKIRSTKLEDSAMYFCASSERRRTGDNEQFFGPGTRLTVL.